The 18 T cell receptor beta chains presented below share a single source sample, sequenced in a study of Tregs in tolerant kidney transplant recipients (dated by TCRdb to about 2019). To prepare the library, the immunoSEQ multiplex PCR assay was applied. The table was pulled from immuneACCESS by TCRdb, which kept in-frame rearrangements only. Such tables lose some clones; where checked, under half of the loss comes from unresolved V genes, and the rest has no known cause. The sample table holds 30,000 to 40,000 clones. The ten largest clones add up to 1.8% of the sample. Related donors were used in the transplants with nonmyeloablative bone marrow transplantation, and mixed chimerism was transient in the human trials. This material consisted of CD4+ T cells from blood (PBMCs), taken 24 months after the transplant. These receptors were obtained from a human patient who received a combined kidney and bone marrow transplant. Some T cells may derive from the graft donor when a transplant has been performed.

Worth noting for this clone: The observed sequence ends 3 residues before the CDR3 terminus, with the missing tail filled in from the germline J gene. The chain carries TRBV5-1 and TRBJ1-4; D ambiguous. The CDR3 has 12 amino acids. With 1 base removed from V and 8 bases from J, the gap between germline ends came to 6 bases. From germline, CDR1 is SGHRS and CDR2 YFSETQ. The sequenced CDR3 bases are TGCGCCAGCAGCTTGCCGAGCGAAAAA. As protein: CASSLPSEK. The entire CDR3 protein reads CASSLPSEKLFF.

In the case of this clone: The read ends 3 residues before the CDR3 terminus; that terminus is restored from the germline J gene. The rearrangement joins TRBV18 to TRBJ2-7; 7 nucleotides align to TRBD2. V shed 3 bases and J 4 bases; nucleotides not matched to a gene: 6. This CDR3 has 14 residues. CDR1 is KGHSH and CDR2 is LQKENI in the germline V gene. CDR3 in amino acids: CASSPLRERYEQYF. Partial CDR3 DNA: TGTGCCAGCTCACCCCTGCGGGAGAGGTACGAG.

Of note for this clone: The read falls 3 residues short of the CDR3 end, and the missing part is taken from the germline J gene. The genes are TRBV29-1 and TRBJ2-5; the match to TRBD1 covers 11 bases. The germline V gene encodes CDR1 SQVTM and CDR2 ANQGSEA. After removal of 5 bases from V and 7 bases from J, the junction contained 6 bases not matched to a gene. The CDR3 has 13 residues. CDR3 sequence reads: CSVWTGGIGTQYF. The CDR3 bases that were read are TGCAGCGTTTGGACAGGGGGCATCGGGACC.

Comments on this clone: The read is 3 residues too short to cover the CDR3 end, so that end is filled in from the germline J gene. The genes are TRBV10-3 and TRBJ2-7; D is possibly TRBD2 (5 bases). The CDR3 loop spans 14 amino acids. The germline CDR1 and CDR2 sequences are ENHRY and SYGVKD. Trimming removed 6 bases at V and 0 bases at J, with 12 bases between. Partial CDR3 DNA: TGTGCCATCAGCCCGACGGGGAGCTCCTACGAG. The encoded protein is CAISPTGSSYE. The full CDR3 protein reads CAISPTGSSYEQYF.

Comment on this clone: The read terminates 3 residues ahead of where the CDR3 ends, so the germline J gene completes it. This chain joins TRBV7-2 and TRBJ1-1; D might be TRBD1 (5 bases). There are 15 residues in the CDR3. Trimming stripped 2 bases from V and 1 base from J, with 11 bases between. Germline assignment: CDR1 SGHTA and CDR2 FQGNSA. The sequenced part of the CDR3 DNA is TGTGCCAGCAGCTTAAGCAGGGCTGCGAACACTGAA. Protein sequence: CASSLSRAANTE. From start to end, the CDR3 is CASSLSRAANTEAFF.

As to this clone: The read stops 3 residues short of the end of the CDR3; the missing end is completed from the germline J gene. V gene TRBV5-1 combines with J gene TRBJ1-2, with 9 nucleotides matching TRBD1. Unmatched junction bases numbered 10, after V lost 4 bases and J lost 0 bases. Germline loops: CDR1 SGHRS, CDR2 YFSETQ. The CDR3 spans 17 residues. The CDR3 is CASSHNGTGPTNYGYTF. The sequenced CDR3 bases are TGCGCCAGCAGCCATAATGGGACAGGGCCAACTAACTATGGC.

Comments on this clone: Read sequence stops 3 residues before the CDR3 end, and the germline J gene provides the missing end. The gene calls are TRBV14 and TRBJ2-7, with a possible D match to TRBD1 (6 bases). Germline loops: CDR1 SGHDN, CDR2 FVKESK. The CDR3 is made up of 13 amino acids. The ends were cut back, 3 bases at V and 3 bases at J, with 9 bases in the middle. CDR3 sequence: CASSHEQGYEQYF. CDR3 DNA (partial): TGTGCCAGCAGCCACGAACAGGGCTACGAG.

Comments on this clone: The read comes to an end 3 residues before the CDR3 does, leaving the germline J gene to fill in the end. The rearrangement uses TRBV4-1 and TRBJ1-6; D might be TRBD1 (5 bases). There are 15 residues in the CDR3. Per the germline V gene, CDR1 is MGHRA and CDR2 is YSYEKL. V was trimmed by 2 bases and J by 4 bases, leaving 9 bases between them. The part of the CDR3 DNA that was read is TGCGCCAGCAGCCAACCCGGACAATATAATTCACCC. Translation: CASSQPGQYNSP. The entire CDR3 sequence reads CASSQPGQYNSPLHF.

Here the CDR3 reads CAISDQRGTGSYNEQFF. The sequenced CDR3 bases are TGTGCCATCAGTGATCAGAGGGGGACAGGCTCCTACAATGAG. This sequence joins TRBV10-3 and TRBJ2-1, with 8 bases fitting TRBD1. The DNA ends 3 residues before the CDR3 does, and the rest of the CDR3 is filled in from the germline J gene. The ends lost 3 bases at V and 0 bases at J; junction bases unmatched: 7. CDR3 size: 17 residues. The germline gives CDR1 ENHRY, CDR2 SYGVKD.

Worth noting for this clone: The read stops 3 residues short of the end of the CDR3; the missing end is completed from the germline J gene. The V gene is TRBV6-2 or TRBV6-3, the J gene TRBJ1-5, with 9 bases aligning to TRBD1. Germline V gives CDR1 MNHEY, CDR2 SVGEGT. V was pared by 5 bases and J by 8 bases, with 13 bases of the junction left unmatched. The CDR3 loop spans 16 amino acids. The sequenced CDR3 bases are TGTGCCAGCAGTCCCTTTCCGGGACAGGGACTGAAGCCC. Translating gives CASSPFPGQGLKP. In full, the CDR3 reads CASSPFPGQGLKPQHF.

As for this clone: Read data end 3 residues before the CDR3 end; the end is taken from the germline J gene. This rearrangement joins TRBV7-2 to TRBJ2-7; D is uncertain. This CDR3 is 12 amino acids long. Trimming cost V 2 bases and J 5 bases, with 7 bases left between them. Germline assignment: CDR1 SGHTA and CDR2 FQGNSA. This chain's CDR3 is CASSLRRNEQYF. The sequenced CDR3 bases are TGTGCCAGCAGCTTAAGGCGGAACGAG.

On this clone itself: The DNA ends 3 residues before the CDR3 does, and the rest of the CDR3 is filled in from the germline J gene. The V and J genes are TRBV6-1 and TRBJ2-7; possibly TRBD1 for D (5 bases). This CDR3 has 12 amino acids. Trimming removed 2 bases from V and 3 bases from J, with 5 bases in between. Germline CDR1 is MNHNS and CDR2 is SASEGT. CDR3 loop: CASSEQGYEQYF. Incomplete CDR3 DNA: TGTGCCAGCAGTGAACAGGGCTACGAG.

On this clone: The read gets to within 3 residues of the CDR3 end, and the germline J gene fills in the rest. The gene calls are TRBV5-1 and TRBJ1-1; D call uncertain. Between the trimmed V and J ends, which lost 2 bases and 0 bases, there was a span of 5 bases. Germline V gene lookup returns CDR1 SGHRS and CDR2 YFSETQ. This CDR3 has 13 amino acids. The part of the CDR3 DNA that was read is TGCGCCAGCAGCTTTGGCATGAACACTGAA. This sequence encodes CASSFGMNTE. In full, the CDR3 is CASSFGMNTEAFF.

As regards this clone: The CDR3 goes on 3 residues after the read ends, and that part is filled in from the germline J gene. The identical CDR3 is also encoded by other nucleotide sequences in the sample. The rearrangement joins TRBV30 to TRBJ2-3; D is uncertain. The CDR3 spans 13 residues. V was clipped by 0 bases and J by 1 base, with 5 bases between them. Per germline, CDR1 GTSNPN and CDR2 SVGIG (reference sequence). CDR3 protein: CAWSVQGTDTQYF. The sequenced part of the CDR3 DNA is TGTGCCTGGAGTGTACAAGGCACAGATACG.

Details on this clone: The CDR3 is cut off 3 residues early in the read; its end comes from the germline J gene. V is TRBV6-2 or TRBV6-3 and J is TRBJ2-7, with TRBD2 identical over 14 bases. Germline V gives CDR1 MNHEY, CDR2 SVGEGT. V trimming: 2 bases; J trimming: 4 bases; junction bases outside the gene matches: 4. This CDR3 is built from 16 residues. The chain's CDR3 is CASSYGTSGSLYEQYF. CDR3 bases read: TGTGCCAGCAGTTACGGGACTAGCGGGAGTTTGTACGAG.

The DNA read from the CDR3 is TGTGCCAGCAGGGCCGCTAGCGGGAGGGATTTATACAATGAG. It is translated as CASRAASGRDLYNE. The whole CDR3 protein reads CASRAASGRDLYNEQFF. The rearrangement links TRBV2 to TRBJ2-1, with 12 bases that match TRBD2. Read coverage stops 3 residues before the CDR3 terminus; the germline J gene supplies the remainder. Germline V gene sequence: CDR1 SNHLY, CDR2 FYNNEI. The V segment lost 6 bases and the J segment 4 bases; nucleotides outside the gene matches: 10. The CDR3 sequence is 17 residues long. Combining the CDR3 with reference TRBV2 and TRBJ2-1 gives the whole variable domain EPEVTQTPSHQVTQMGQEVILRCVPISNHLYFYWYRQILGQKVEFLVSFYNNEISEKSEIFDDQFSVERPDGSNFTLKIRSTKLEDSAMYFCASRAASGRDLYNEQFFGPGTRLTVL.

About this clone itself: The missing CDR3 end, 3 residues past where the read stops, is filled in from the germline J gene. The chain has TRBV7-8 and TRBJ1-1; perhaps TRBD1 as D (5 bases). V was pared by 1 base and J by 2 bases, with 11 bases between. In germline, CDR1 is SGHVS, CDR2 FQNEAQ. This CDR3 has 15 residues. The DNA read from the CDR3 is TGTGCCAGCAGCTTAGTGGGGGGACCCAACACTGAA. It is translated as CASSLVGGPNTE. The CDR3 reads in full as CASSLVGGPNTEAFF.

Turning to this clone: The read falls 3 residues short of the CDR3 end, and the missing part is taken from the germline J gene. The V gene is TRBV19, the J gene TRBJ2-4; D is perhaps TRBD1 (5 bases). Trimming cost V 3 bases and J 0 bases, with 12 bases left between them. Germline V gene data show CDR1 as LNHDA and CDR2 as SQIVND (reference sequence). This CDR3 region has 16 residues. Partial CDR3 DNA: TGTGCCAGTAGTATCCCTGTGGGGCTAGCCAAAAACATT. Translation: CASSIPVGLAKNI. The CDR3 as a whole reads CASSIPVGLAKNIQYF.